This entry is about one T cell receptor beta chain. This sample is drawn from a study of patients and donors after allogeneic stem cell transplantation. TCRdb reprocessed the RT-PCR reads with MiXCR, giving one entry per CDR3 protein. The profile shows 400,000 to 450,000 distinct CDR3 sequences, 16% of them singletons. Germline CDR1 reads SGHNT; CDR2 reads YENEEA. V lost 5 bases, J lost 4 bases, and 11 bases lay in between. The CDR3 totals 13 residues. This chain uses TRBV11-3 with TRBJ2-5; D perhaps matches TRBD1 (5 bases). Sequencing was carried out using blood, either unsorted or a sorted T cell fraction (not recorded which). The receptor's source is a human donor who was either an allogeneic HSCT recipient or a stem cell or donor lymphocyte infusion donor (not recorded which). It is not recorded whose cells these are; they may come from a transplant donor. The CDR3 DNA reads TGTGCCAGCAGCACAGGTTCGGGAGAGACCCAGTACTTC. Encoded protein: CASSTGSGETQYF.